The next 23 T cell receptor beta chains were all read from a single sample in a study of spatial heterogeneity in lung cancer. Sample time point: sample taken at primary tumor resection. Unsorted tumor, nontumor lung tissue or cryopreserved PBMC supplied the whole RNA. Via MiXCR, TCRdb re-called the 5' RACE reads, giving one row per CDR3 protein. This sample has approximately 25,000 distinct CDR3 sequences, with over 3% found just once. Sequences were derived from PBMCs, sampled at surgery. The receptors shown here come from a female donor with early-stage non-small cell lung cancer.

The table lists this clonotype with many counts. The CDR3 nucleotides are TGTGCCAGCAGCTTGGGACAGGGATCGGCCCAGTACTTC. Its translation: CASSLGQGSAQYF. The chain combines TRBV5-8 with TRBJ2-5; 7 positions match TRBD1. Trimming removed 0 bases from V and 9 bases from J; junction bases left unmatched: 5. Germline CDR1 is SGHTS and CDR2 is YDEGEE. The CDR3 spans 13 residues.

This clonotype was seen many times. V gene TRBV10-1 combines with J gene TRBJ2-2, with D hard to call. Germline CDR1 reads WNHNN; CDR2 reads SYGVQD (reference sequence). Deletions cut 2 bases from V and 5 bases from J, with 6 bases between. The CDR3 consists of 13 residues. As DNA, the CDR3 is TGCGCCAGCAGTGAGAAGGAAACCGGGGAGCTGTTTTTT. It yields the protein CASSEKETGELFF.

This clonotype came up many times. The CDR3 DNA follows: TGTGCCACCAGTGACGACGCCTACGAGCAGTACTTC. It specifies CATSDDAYEQYF. The genes are TRBV24-1 and TRBJ2-7; D is uncertain. Trimming cost V 4 bases and J 2 bases, with 5 bases left between them. The CDR3 sequence is 12 residues long. Germline values: CDR1 KGHDR, CDR2 SFDVKD.

This clonotype was detected only a few times. No conserved phenylalanine or tryptophan ends this CDR3, so it is likely a read error. The chain combines TRBV7-9 with TRBJ2-7, with D possibly being TRBD1 (6 bases). Trimming pared 5 bases from V and 2 bases from J, leaving 13 bases between. Per germline, CDR1 SEHNR and CDR2 FQNEAQ (reference sequence). This CDR3 is 14 amino acids long. The DNA of the CDR3 is TGTGCCAGCAGCACAACGACAGGAACCTACGAGCAGTACTAC. Encoded protein: CASSTTTGTYEQYY.

This clonotype was counted a few times. The gene calls are TRBV13 and TRBJ2-6; D is ambiguous. V gave up 5 bases and J gave up 4 bases, with 9 bases separating them. Germline V gives CDR1 PRHDT, CDR2 FYEKMQ (reference sequence). The CDR3 covers 14 residues. The CDR3 coding sequence is TGTGCCAGCAGCGCGAAAGTAGGGGCCAACGTCCTGACTTTC. Protein: CASSAKVGANVLTF. Full variable domain (remainder filled in from reference TRBV13 and TRBJ2-6): AAGVIQSPRHLIKEKRETATLKCYPIPRHDTVYWYQQGPGQDPQFLISFYEKMQSDKGSIPDRFSAQQFSDYHSELNMSSLELGDSALYFCASSAKVGANVLTFGAGSRLTVL.

This clonotype was recorded at least ten times. The CDR3 protein is CASPGLAGRRNEQFF. The CDR3 bases are TGTGCCAGCCCTGGACTAGCGGGGAGAAGGAATGAGCAGTTCTTC. J is TRBJ2-1 and V is TRBV2, with TRBD2 matching over 12 bases. V lost 8 bases, J lost 7 bases, and 9 bases stayed unmatched. This CDR3 has 15 amino acids. CDR1 and CDR2 from the germline V gene are SNHLY and FYNNEI.

Ten or more counts support this clonotype. The gene calls are TRBV19 and TRBJ2-3; TRBD2 agrees at 14 bases. J gave up 1 base and V 10 bases, and 7 bases lay outside the gene matches. The CDR3 is 16 residues long. Per germline, CDR1 LNHDA and CDR2 SQIVND (reference sequence). DNA of the CDR3: TGTGCCACCCGACTAGCGGGAGGGCCGGGCACAGATACGCAGTATTTT. This sequence encodes CATRLAGGPGTDTQYF.

This clonotype has ten or more counts. The chain links TRBV15 to TRBJ1-2; a possible D gene is TRBD1 (5 bases). V was clipped by 8 bases and J by 1 base, with 14 bases between them. This CDR3 has 14 amino acids. The germline CDR1 and CDR2 sequences are LNHNV and YYDKDF (reference sequence). This chain's CDR3 is CATGAERVNYGYTF. DNA of the CDR3: TGTGCCACCGGGGCAGAGAGGGTTAACTATGGCTACACCTTC.

This clonotype was detected a few times. The genes are TRBV28 and TRBJ2-3; 9 bases are a match to TRBD2. The CDR3 runs 18 residues. The ends lost 3 bases at V and 0 bases at J; junction bases unmatched: 10. In germline, CDR1 is MDHEN, CDR2 SYDVKM. The CDR3 DNA reads as TGTGCCAGCAGTTTGGGACTACTAGCGGGCCCTAGCACAGATACGCAGTATTTT. Its translation: CASSLGLLAGPSTDTQYF.

This clonotype has only a few counts. This chain uses TRBV12-3 or TRBV12-4 with TRBJ1-1, with 7 positions matching TRBD1. The CDR3 extends over 15 amino acids. J lost 5 bases, V lost 0 bases, and 6 bases had no gene match. CDR3 in DNA: TGTGCCAGCAGTTTAGCGCAAGGGGGCCCTACTGAAGCTTTCTTT. Its translation is CASSLAQGGPTEAFF.

In the case of this clonotype: A read error may explain this, as a much larger clone is one base away. This chain links TRBV20-1 with TRBJ2-1, with D perhaps matching TRBD2 (5 bases). The CDR3 has 14 amino acids. Trimming took off 6 bases at V and 8 bases at J, with 20 bases between the two ends. CDR1 and CDR2 from the germline V gene are DFQATT and SNEGSKA (reference sequence). CDR3: CSAILLVPSDEQFF. For the CDR3, the DNA is TGCAGTGCGATACTACTAGTACCCTCTGATGAGCAGTTCTTC.

This chain connects TRBV6-6 to TRBJ1-5, with unresolved D. With 2 bases removed from V and 4 bases from J, the gap between germline ends came to 21 bases. The germline V gene encodes CDR1 MNHNY and CDR2 SVGAGI (reference sequence). The length of the CDR3 is 18 residues. The CDR3 coding sequence is TGTGCCAGCAGTTACATTCCGACTGGACCTTTACTTAATCAGCCCCAGCATTTT. This gives the protein CASSYIPTGPLLNQPQHF.

This clonotype showed up just a few times. This chain links TRBV18 with TRBJ1-6; D call uncertain. From germline, CDR1 is KGHSH and CDR2 LQKENI. The CDR3 loop spans 13 amino acids. The germline V and J ends were trimmed by 3 bases and 9 bases, with 9 bases remaining between them. CDR3 nucleotide sequence: TGTGCCAGCTCACCGAGGACTTCTTCACCCCTCCACTTT. It codes for CASSPRTSSPLHF.

Sample share makes this clonotype medium-sized. The gene calls are TRBV7-2 and TRBJ2-3, with 10 bases fitting TRBD2. J was trimmed by 4 bases and V by 5 bases; bases with no gene match: 6. This CDR3 spans 15 amino acids. The V gene's germline CDR1 is SGHTA and CDR2 FQGNSA. CDR3 amino acids: CASSPLSGRSDTQYF. CDR3 bases: TGTGCCAGCAGCCCCCTTAGCGGGAGGTCAGATACGCAGTATTTT.

This clonotype has at least ten counts. The J gene is TRBJ1-6, the V gene TRBV27; TRBD1 matches 9 bases. The CDR3 extends over 17 amino acids. Trimming cost V 6 bases and J 7 bases; bases outside gene matches: 13. Germline CDR1 MNHEY, CDR2 SMNVEV (reference sequence). The CDR3, as DNA: TGTGCCAGCAGCCCCCCATCCCCAACAGGGGGCAATTCACCCCTCCACTTT. This codes for CASSPPSPTGGNSPLHF.

This clonotype was found many times. The chain employs TRBV7-8 and TRBJ2-5; D perhaps matches TRBD1 (6 bases). CDR3 length: 16 amino acids. V lost 1 base to trimming and J lost 3 bases, with 15 bases between them. Germline CDR1 is SGHVS and CDR2 is FQNEAQ. The CDR3 nucleotides read TGTGCCAGCAGCTTAGGTCCGGGACACCCAAAAGAGACCCAGTACTTC. It codes for CASSLGPGHPKETQYF.

This clonotype has a count of ten or more. This chain links TRBV10-3 with TRBJ2-7; possible D gene TRBD1, 5 bases. Germline values: CDR1 ENHRY, CDR2 SYGVKD. This CDR3 comprises 18 residues. V was shortened by 0 bases and J by 0 bases, with 18 bases between the two germline ends. The CDR3: CAISESQGISLRSYEQYF. CDR3 sequence (DNA): TGTGCCATCAGTGAGTCCCAGGGTATAAGCCTTCGCTCCTACGAGCAGTACTTC.

The table lists this clonotype with a few counts. This sequence joins TRBV6-1 and TRBJ1-5; D ambiguous. The CDR3 consists of 13 residues. The germline V gene has CDR1 MNHNS and CDR2 SASEGT. Trimming left V 1 base short and J 6 bases short, with 7 bases between. The CDR3, as DNA: TGTGCCAGCAGTGAAGTGGAGGGTCAGCCCCAGCATTTT. Its protein product is CASSEVEGQPQHF.

This clonotype was recorded many times. The chain joins TRBV28 to TRBJ1-2; D remains ambiguous. The germline gives CDR1 MDHEN, CDR2 SYDVKM. The CDR3 consists of 11 residues. V was clipped by 9 bases and J by 5 bases, with 10 bases between them. CDR3 amino acids: CASLWGYGYTF. CDR3 sequence (DNA): TGTGCCAGTCTCTGGGGATATGGCTACACCTTC.

The sample holds many counts of this clonotype. V gene TRBV28 combines with J gene TRBJ2-4; D remains unclear. From germline, CDR1 is MDHEN and CDR2 SYDVKM. CDR3 length: 11 residues. V was pared by 2 bases and J by 8 bases, with 4 bases between. The CDR3 coding sequence is TGTGCCAGCAGTTTACAGGACATTCAGTACTTC. Residues: CASSLQDIQYF.

The sample holds many counts of this clonotype. V is TRBV12-3 or TRBV12-4 and J is TRBJ2-1, with a tentative D call TRBD1 (6 bases). The CDR3 has 12 residues. Trimming left V 5 bases short and J 14 bases short, with 16 bases between. Here the CDR3 DNA reads TGTGCCAGCAGTCCCTACGGGACACTGAAGTTCTTC. Its translation: CASSPYGTLKFF.

In its sample, this clonotype was seen many times. The J gene is TRBJ2-1, the V gene TRBV28; D not resolved. Trimming cost V 4 bases and J 6 bases, with 1 base left between them. CDR3 length: 10 amino acids. CDR1 and CDR2 from the germline V gene are MDHEN and SYDVKM. CDR3 residues: CASSSNEQFF. The DNA of the CDR3 is TGTGCCAGCAGTTCCAATGAGCAGTTCTTC.

This clonotype was counted at least ten times. V is TRBV10-2 and J is TRBJ1-1, with 11 positions matching TRBD1. After removal of 6 bases from V and 8 bases from J, the junction contained 2 bases not matched to a gene. Per the germline V gene, CDR1 is WSHSY and CDR2 is SAAADI. The length of the CDR3 is 12 residues. CDR3 in amino acids: CASSWTGGEAFF. CDR3 coding DNA: TGCGCCAGCAGCTGGACAGGGGGCGAAGCTTTCTTT.